The 7 T cell receptor beta chains in this list originate from one sample, sequenced in a study of CD8 T cells in ankylosing spondylitis. These receptors are not linked to any known antigen. TCRdb reprocessed the 5' RACE reads with MiXCR, giving one entry per CDR3 protein. The table has about 220,000 distinct CDR3 sequences, around 6.6% seen once. General study points: Blood of patients with ankylosing spondylitis appeared to be characterized by a TCR beta motif of eight highly homologous variants.

The source material was blood, either unsorted or a sorted T cell fraction (not recorded which). These receptors were collected from a male donor with ankylosing spondylitis.

This clonotype showed up many times. This chain links TRBV24-1 with TRBJ2-1; D unresolved. Germline CDR1 and CDR2: KGHDR and SFDVKD. The CDR3 contains 13 residues. Trimming removed 5 bases at V and 0 bases at J, with 4 bases between. CDR3 coding DNA: TGTGCCACCAGTGGCGTCTCCTACAATGAGCAGTTCTTC. Protein sequence: CATSGVSYNEQFF.

This clonotype turned up a few times. The V gene is TRBV7-2, the J gene TRBJ2-7, with D unresolved. The CDR3 runs to 13 residues. The germline V and J ends were trimmed by 5 bases and 2 bases, with 10 bases remaining between them. CDR1 and CDR2 from the germline V gene are SGHTA and FQGNSA. The DNA for the CDR3 is TGTGCCAGCAGCCAACTTCGGGCCTACGAGCAGTACTTC. It encodes CASSQLRAYEQYF.

This clonotype was observed at least ten times. The chain carries TRBV19 and TRBJ2-7; tentatively, D is TRBD1 or TRBD2 (5 bases each). In germline, CDR1 is LNHDA, CDR2 SQIVND (reference sequence). Trimming stripped 6 bases from V and 2 bases from J, with 17 bases between. CDR3 length: 15 residues. CDR3 nucleotide sequence: TGTGCCAGTAGGGGAACCGGGACGGATCCCTACGAGCAGTACTTC. As protein: CASRGTGTDPYEQYF. Supplemented by reference TRBV19 and TRBJ2-7, the full variable domain reads DGGITQSPKYLFRKEGQNVTLSCEQNLNHDAMYWYRQDPGQGLRLIYYSQIVNDFQKGDIAEGYSVSREKKESFPLTVTSAQKNPTAFYLCASRGTGTDPYEQYFGPGTRLTVT.

Ten or more counts support this clonotype. V usage is TRBV15 and J usage is TRBJ2-1, with 11 bases matching TRBD2. The CDR3 spans 18 residues. Trimming at V came to 1 base and at J to 4 bases, leaving 9 bases not matched to a gene. Germline V gene lookup returns CDR1 LNHNV and CDR2 YYDKDF (reference sequence). CDR3 sequence: CATSRVPTSGRTYNEQFF. Written as DNA, the CDR3 is TGTGCCACCAGCAGAGTACCCACTAGCGGGAGAACATACAATGAGCAGTTCTTC. Complete variable domain (other parts from reference TRBV15 and TRBJ2-1): DAMVIQNPRYQVTQFGKPVTLSCSQTLNHNVMYWYQQKSSQAPKLLFHYYDKDFNNEADTPDNFQSRRPNTSFCFLDIRSPGLGDTAMYLCATSRVPTSGRTYNEQFFGPGTRLTVL.

This clonotype was detected ten times or more. V usage is TRBV5-1 and J usage is TRBJ2-2; perhaps TRBD2 as D (6 bases). Germline V CDR1 and CDR2: SGHRS, YFSETQ. Trimming removed 2 bases from V and 4 bases from J, with 9 bases in between. CDR3 length: 14 amino acids. CDR3: CASSFGGFTGELFF. For the CDR3, the DNA is TGCGCCAGCAGCTTTGGGGGGTTCACCGGGGAGCTGTTTTTT.

The sample holds many counts of this clonotype. The chain has TRBV2 and TRBJ2-1; 12 nucleotides line up with TRBD1. CDR3 size: 14 residues. With V trimmed by 7 bases and J by 7 bases, 5 bases remained unmatched. Germline CDR1 and CDR2: SNHLY and FYNNEI. The CDR3: CASIGTGGENEQFF. CDR3 DNA: TGTGCCAGCATAGGGACAGGGGGCGAGAATGAGCAGTTCTTC.

In this sample, this clonotype turned up many times. CDR3 bases: TGCGCCAGCAGCGGCGCAGTCGGACTAGCGTACGATACGCAGTATTTT. It specifies CASSGAVGLAYDTQYF. The genes are TRBV5-1 and TRBJ2-3, with 9 bases matching TRBD2. V shed 4 bases and J 6 bases; nucleotides not matched to a gene: 12. Germline V gene lookup returns CDR1 SGHRS and CDR2 YFSETQ. This CDR3 has 16 amino acids.